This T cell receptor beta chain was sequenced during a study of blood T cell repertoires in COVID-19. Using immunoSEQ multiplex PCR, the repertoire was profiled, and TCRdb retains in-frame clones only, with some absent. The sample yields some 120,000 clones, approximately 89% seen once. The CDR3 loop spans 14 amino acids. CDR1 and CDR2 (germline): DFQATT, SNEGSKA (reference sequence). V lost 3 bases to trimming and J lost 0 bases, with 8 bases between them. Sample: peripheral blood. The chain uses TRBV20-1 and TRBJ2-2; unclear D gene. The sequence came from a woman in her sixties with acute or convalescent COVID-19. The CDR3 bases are TGCAGTGCTAGTAGTGGCCCGAACACCGGGGAGCTGTTTTTT. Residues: CSASSGPNTGELFF.